This T cell receptor beta chain emerged from a study of blood T cell repertoires in COVID-19. This clone was detected a few times. The sample contains more than one DNA sequence encoding this CDR3. In terms of age and location, participants ranged from roughly 18 to 90 years and lived in roughly 22 US areas. V was clipped by 1 base and J by 2 bases; unmatched bases: 1. Germline V gene sequence: CDR1 SNHLY, CDR2 FYNNEI. This CDR3 spans 16 amino acids. Some clones are missing from TCRdb's copy, which holds only in-frame ones; the method was immunoSEQ multiplex PCR. Of around 160,000 clones in the sample, around 81% were seen once.

The V and J genes are TRBV2 and TRBJ2-5, with 13 nucleotides matching TRBD2. The source material was PBMCs or T cells enriched from blood (not recorded which). The clonotype originates from a man between 40 and 49 years old who had recovered from COVID-19. CDR3 in amino acids: CASSEGLAGGQETQYF. The CDR3 nucleotides are TGTGCCAGCAGTGAAGGACTAGCGGGGGGACAAGAGACCCAGTACTTC.